A single sample is the source of the 9 T cell receptor beta chains below, sequenced in a study of T cells in Graves' hyperthyroidism and ophthalmopathy. The investigators amplified TCR beta CDR3 regions from RNA transcripts. TCR CDR3 underwent first-round RT-PCR with the HTBI primer set. MiXCR, run by TCRdb on the multiplex PCR reads, gives a single entry per CDR3 protein. The sample holds about 420,000 distinct CDR3 sequences; 15% to 18% are singletons and the top ten take around 7.3%. Sequenced material: blood. Source of these receptors: a woman aged 18-29 years with Graves' hyperthyroidism.

This clonotype was recorded many times. The CDR3 sequence is CASTHRDNKETQYF. The CDR3 bases are TGTGCCAGCACCCACCGGGACAATAAAGAGACCCAGTACTTC. This chain joins TRBV7-9 and TRBJ2-5, with D perhaps matching TRBD1 (6 bases). The CDR3 runs 14 residues. Germline V gene lookup returns CDR1 SEHNR and CDR2 FQNEAQ (reference sequence). The ends were cut back, 7 bases at V and 3 bases at J, with 15 bases in the middle.

CDR3 DNA: TGTGCCAGCAGCCCCCCACAGGGGCTGGAGACCCAGTACTTC. This sequence encodes CASSPPQGLETQYF. The genes are TRBV5-6 and TRBJ2-5; 7 nucleotides line up with TRBD1. The CDR3 runs to 14 residues. The trim removed 4 bases at V and 5 bases at J, leaving 8 bases unmatched. Germline loops: CDR1 SGHDT, CDR2 YYEEEE.

The chain is built from TRBV5-1 and TRBJ2-3, with D perhaps matching TRBD2 (6 bases). The CDR3 loop spans 16 amino acids. V dropped 0 bases and J dropped 3 bases, with 14 bases sitting between them. The germline gives CDR1 SGHRS, CDR2 YFSETQ. CDR3: CASSLEQGGGTDTQYF. The CDR3 region has the DNA TGCGCCAGCAGCTTGGAGCAGGGTGGAGGGACAGATACGCAGTATTTT. The entire variable domain, with the rest obtained from reference TRBV5-1 and TRBJ2-3, is as follows: KAGVTQTPRYLIKTRGQQVTLSCSPISGHRSVSWYQQTPGQGLQFLFEYFSETQRNKGNFPGRFSGRQFSNSRSEMNVSTLELGDSALYLCASSLEQGGGTDTQYFGPGTRLTVL.

This clonotype was counted at least ten times. CDR3 sequence (DNA): TGTGCCACCAAGGGGGCGGACTATGGCTACACCTTC. It yields the protein CATKGADYGYTF. V usage is TRBV24-1 and J usage is TRBJ1-2, with 7 bases matching TRBD1. J gave up 3 bases and V 8 bases, and 2 bases lay outside the gene matches. Germline V gene lookup returns CDR1 KGHDR and CDR2 SFDVKD. CDR3 size: 12 residues.

Ten or more counts support this clonotype. This sequence joins TRBV7-9 and TRBJ1-5, with a possible D match to TRBD1 (5 bases). V lost 1 base and J 7 bases, leaving 14 bases between the germline ends. Germline V gene lookup returns CDR1 SEHNR and CDR2 FQNEAQ (reference sequence). This CDR3 contains 15 residues. The chain's CDR3 is CASSLGTGENQPQHF. As DNA, the CDR3 is TGTGCCAGCAGCTTAGGGACGGGGGAGAACCAGCCCCAGCATTTT.

This clonotype has at least ten counts. This rearrangement joins TRBV7-9 to TRBJ2-7, with D possibly called TRBD1 or TRBD2 (6 bases each). Per the germline V gene, CDR1 is SEHNR and CDR2 is FQNEAQ (reference sequence). Trimming stripped 11 bases from V and 3 bases from J, with 14 bases between. The CDR3 has 12 residues. The CDR3 bases are TGTGCCGGCGGGACATCGGTCTACGAGCAGTACTTC. Translating gives CAGGTSVYEQYF.

This clonotype was found many times. The chain links TRBV7-3 to TRBJ2-1; the match to TRBD2 covers 9 bases. This CDR3 has 17 residues. J gave up 7 bases and V 5 bases, and 15 bases lay outside the gene matches. The germline V gene encodes CDR1 SGHTA and CDR2 FQGTGA. The CDR3 protein is CASSHSPRGLAGNEQFF. DNA of the CDR3: TGTGCCAGCAGCCATAGCCCCCGGGGCCTAGCGGGGAATGAGCAGTTCTTC.

This clonotype was detected only a few times. The chain has TRBV24-1 and TRBJ2-1; 14 nucleotides agree with TRBD2. Germline V gene data show CDR1 as KGHDR and CDR2 as SFDVKD. The CDR3 totals 18 residues. V shed 3 bases and J 3 bases; nucleotides not matched to a gene: 6. The CDR3 protein is CATSDPLGTSGGYNEQFF. CDR3 sequence (DNA): TGTGCCACCAGTGATCCGCTCGGGACTAGCGGGGGCTACAATGAGCAGTTCTTC.

The V and J genes are TRBV12-3 or TRBV12-4 and TRBJ1-2; perhaps TRBD1 as D (5 bases). The CDR3 is 13 amino acids. V was cut by 2 bases and J by 5 bases, with 9 bases left in between. The CDR3 spells CASSLQGWYGYTF. DNA of the CDR3: TGTGCCAGCAGTTTACAGGGTTGGTATGGCTACACCTTC.